Sequencing of this TCR beta chain was carried out in a study of metastatic and nonmetastatic thyroid tumors. Study information: The study looked at repertoires side by side in blood and in tumor or nodule tissue from malignant and benign thyroid patients.

The CDR3 length is 16 residues. The germline V gene has CDR1 LGHDT and CDR2 YNNKEL (reference sequence). No patient had received any treatment before thyroid surgery. General observations from the study: Malignant tumors reportedly showed significantly higher TCR beta diversity than benign nodules in both blood and tumor.

TCRdb re-called the PCR reads via MiXCR. The sample lists about 46,000 clones, 24% occurring once. With regard to this clone: What it binds is unknown. The junction does not match germline at one end; this may be a read error.

This sequence originates from a male donor with papillary thyroid cancer or a benign thyroid nodule (not recorded which). Some clones in this sample may be carry-over from other donors' samples. Sequenced material: blood. V gene TRBV3-1 combines with J gene TRBJ1-6, with 7 bases identical to TRBD1. CDR3 coding DNA: TGTGCCAGCAGCCAAGATGCGACAGGGCTGAATTCACCACTCAACTTT. Its protein product is CASSQDATGLNSPLNF. Based on the CDR3 plus reference TRBV3-1 and TRBJ1-6, the full variable domain is DTAVSQTPKYLVTQMGNDKSIKCEQNLGHDTMYWYKQDSKKFLKIMFSYNNKELIINETVPNRFSPKSPDKAHLNLHINSLELGDSAVYFCASSQDATGLNSPLNFGNGTRLTVT.